In this sample, the clone carrying this T cell receptor (beta chain) turned up many times. Its specificity is not known. Ophthalmopathy not arising within 18 months of follow-up defined hyperthyroidism as stable. The data were taken from a study of Graves' ophthalmopathy and Graves' hyperthyroidism. Study outcomes and limitations: Predictions made by the model for ophthalmopathy progression reached approximately 70% sensitivity and about 72% specificity. Among expanded thyroid clonotypes above 0.001 frequency, most also occurred in blood.

CDR3 regions of TCR beta were amplified from RNA transcripts. An initial RT-PCR round employing HTBI primers preceded a second-round multiplex PCR. TCRdb reprocessed the multiplex PCR reads with MiXCR, giving one entry per CDR3 protein. The profile covers hundreds of thousands of distinct CDR3 sequences, with around 21% appearing a single time and 3% taken by the ten largest. From germline, CDR1 is DFQATT and CDR2 SNEGSKA (reference sequence). This CDR3 region has 17 residues. V dropped 2 bases and J dropped 3 bases, with 20 bases sitting between them. This sequence originates from a woman between 18 and 30 years old with stable Graves' hyperthyroidism. The sequencing sample was made of peripheral blood. The chain recombines TRBV20-1 with TRBJ1-5; D may be TRBD1 (5 bases). CDR3 protein: CSARNSDYLDNNQPQHF. In nucleotides, the CDR3 is TGCAGTGCTAGAAATTCCGATTATTTGGACAACAATCAGCCCCAGCATTTT.